The clone carrying this T cell receptor beta chain was observed once. Germline and junction disagree at one end, which may indicate a read error. The sample holds other DNA sequences that translate to the same CDR3. Primers for the PCR totalled 60 Vbeta and 13 Jbeta. Assay used: immunoSEQ multiplex PCR; TCRdb lists only in-frame clones, some missing. The table has 150,000 to 200,000 clones, 82% seen once. This record belongs to a study of cytomegalovirus exposure and HLA in healthy donors. The receptor was derived from a girl between 5 and 17 years old in good health and CMV-seropositive. The sequenced material came from PBMCs.

The CDR3 spells CASSLEGGSIYEQYF. The CDR3 DNA follows: TGCGCCAGCAGCTTGGAAGGGGGATCTATTTACGAACAGTACTTC. The J gene is TRBJ2-7, the V gene TRBV5-1, with a tentative D call TRBD1 (6 bases). Germline V lookup: CDR1 SGHRS, CDR2 YFSETQ. This CDR3 spans 15 amino acids.